Sequencing of this T cell receptor (beta chain) was carried out in a study of cytomegalovirus exposure and HLA in healthy donors. Broader study findings: Later on, an analysis showed TCR association rates differing by HLA locus, with DRB1 the most and HLA-C the fewest. In a later analysis, at a false discovery rate of 0.05, roughly 17,000 TCR beta sequences were associated with HLA alleles. Some V segments, TRBV6-2 and TRBV6-3 among them, were indistinguishable and were therefore excluded. The investigators catalogued 150 to 200 TCR beta chains as cytomegalovirus-associated.

The PCR had 60 Vbeta and 13 Jbeta primers. Sequencing used immunoSEQ multiplex PCR; TCRdb keeps in-frame clones, though not all of them. Of under 100,000 clones listed, around 76% are singletons. V was trimmed by 0 bases and J by 6 bases, leaving 13 bases between them. CDR3 length: 14 amino acids. Looked up from germline, CDR1 is SGHTS and CDR2 is YDEGEE. Concerning this clone itself: The antigen is unknown.

The TCR comes from a human donor in good health. Sequences were obtained from PBMCs. The chain carries TRBV5-8 and TRBJ2-7; possible D gene TRBD1, 6 bases. The CDR3 DNA reads TGTGCCAGCAGCTTGGGGACAGCCCCTACCGAGCAGTACTTC. It is translated as CASSLGTAPTEQYF.